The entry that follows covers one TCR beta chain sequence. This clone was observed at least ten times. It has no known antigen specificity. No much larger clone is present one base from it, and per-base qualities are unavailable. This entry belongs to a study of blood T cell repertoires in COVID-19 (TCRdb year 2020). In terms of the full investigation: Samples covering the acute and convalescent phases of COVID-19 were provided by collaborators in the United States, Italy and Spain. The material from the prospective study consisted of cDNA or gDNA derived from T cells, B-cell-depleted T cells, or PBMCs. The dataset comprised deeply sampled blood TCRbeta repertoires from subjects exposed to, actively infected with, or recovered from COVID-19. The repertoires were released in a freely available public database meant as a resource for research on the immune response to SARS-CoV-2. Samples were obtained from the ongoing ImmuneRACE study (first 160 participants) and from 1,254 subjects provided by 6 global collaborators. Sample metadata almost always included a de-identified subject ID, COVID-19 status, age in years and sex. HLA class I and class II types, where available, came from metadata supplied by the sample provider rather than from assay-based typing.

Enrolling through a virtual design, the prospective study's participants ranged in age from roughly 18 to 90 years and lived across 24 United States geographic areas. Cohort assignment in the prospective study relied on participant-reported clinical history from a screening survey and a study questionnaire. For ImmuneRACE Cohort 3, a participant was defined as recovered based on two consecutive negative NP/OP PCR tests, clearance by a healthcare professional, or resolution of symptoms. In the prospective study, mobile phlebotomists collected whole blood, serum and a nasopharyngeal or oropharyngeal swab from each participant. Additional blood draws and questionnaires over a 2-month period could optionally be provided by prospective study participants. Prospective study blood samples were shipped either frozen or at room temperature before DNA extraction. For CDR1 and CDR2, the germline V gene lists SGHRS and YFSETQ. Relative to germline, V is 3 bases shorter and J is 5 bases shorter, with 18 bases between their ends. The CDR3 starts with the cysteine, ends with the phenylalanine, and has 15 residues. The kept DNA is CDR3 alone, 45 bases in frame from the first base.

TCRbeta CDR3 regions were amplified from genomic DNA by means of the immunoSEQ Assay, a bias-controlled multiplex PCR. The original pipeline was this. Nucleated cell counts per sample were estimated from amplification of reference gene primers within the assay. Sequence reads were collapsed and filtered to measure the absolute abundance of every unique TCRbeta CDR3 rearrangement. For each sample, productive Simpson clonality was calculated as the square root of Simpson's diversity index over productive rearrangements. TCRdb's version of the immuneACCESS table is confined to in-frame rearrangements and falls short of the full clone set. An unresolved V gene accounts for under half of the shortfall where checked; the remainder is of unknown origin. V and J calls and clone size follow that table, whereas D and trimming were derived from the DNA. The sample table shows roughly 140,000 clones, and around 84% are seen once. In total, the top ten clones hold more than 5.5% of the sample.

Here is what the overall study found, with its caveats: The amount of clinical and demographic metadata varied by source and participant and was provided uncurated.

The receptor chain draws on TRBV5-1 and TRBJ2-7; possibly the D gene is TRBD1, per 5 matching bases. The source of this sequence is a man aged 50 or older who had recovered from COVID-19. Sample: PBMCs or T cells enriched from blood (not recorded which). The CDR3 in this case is CASSWQGSGGNEQYF. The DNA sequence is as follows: TGCGCCAGCAGCTGGCAGGGCTCAGGTGGGAACGAGCAGTACTTC.